The text below deals with one T cell receptor beta chain. Trimming pared 2 bases from V and 0 bases from J, leaving 5 bases between. The CDR3 runs to 12 residues. The germline V gene has CDR1 GTSNPN and CDR2 SVGIG (reference sequence). The sample originates from a study of blood T cell repertoires in COVID-19. For the study at large: From the United States, Italy and Spain came samples of acute and convalescent COVID-19. Sample material is recorded as cDNA or gDNA derived from T cells, B-cell-depleted T cells, or PBMCs.

Authors' methods: Reference gene primer amplification gave estimated nucleated cell counts. This table comes from immunoSEQ multiplex PCR, and its TCRdb copy is limited to in-frame clones, with some not included. That table supplies the V and J calls and clone size; D and trimming were determined from the DNA. The table shows about 220,000 clones, with around 75% occurring only once. The chain is built from TRBV30 and TRBJ2-7, with D uncertain. The TCR comes from a human donor in a cohort sampled during active COVID-19. Sequenced material: peripheral blood. The CDR3 coding sequence is TGTGCCTGGAGTAGGAGCTCCTACGAGCAGTACTTC. This sequence encodes CAWSRSSYEQYF.